These T cell receptor beta chains were read from a single sample in a study of graft-versus-host responses after intestinal transplantation. Antigens of these TCRs are unknown. Only in-frame clones appear in the TCRdb table, and some are missing; sequencing was by immunoSEQ multiplex PCR. Seen here are about 50,000 clones, 65% to 85% observed once, and the top ten hold 0.35% to 0.55%. Source: unstimulated CD4+ T cells sorted from spleen or lymph node cells, taken before transplant. All receptors come from a human donor who was the organ donor for an intestinal transplant. The CDR3 runs from the conserved cysteine through the conserved F or W. Fields, in order: clone size, D gene, J gene, V gene, CDR3 DNA, CDR3 protein. A D gene is named only where the DNA matches it firmly. A clone size is listed for some rows: how often the clone was seen (once, few, many), or a class if it is expanded.

NA,NA,TRBJ2-3,TRBV4-1,TGCGCCAGCAGCCAAGCCCCTAGGACCCCCACAGATACGCAGTATTTT,CASSQAPRTPTDTQYF
NA,NA,TRBJ2-3,TRBV11-2,TGTGCCAGCAGCTTGGGGGGGCCTACGCAGTATTTT,CASSLGGPTQYF
once,NA,TRBJ2-5,TRBV6-1,TGTGCCAGCGGGGGTGTGGAGACCCAGTACTTC,CASGGVETQYF
NA,TRBD1,TRBJ2-7,TRBV5-6,TGTGCCAGCAGCTTGGGTCAGGGGGCGCGAGAGCAGTACTTC,CASSLGQGAREQYF
NA,TRBD2,TRBJ2-3,TRBV29-1,TGCAGCGTTGAACCCCCTAGCGGGAGGGGAGATACGCAGTATTTT,CSVEPPSGRGDTQYF
NA,NA,TRBJ1-1,TRBV5-1,TGCGCCAGCAGCACCAAGGACAGCCAATTCAACACTGAAGCTTTCTTT,CASSTKDSQFNTEAFF
NA,NA,TRBJ2-3,TRBV6-1,TGTGCCAGCAGTGAAGCAGGTCCTAGCACAGATACGCAGTATTTT,CASSEAGPSTDTQYF
once,TRBD1,TRBJ1-2,TRBV10-2,TGCGCCAGCAGTGAGGGGACAGGGGGTTACACCTTC,CASSEGTGGYTF
NA,NA,TRBJ2-1,TRBV5-1,TGCGCCAGCAGCTCGTACTACGGGGGCTTAAGGGATGAGCAGTTCTTC,CASSSYYGGLRDEQFF
NA,NA,TRBJ2-1,TRBV4-3,TGCGCCAGCAGATCGGGAGCCAATGAGCAGTTCTTC,CASRSGANEQFF
NA,TRBD2,TRBJ2-1,TRBV7-8,TGTGTTAGCGGGAGGGGCAATGAGCAGTTCTTC,CVSGRGNEQFF
NA,NA,TRBJ1-1,TRBV14,TGTGCCAGCAGTCAAGCAGGGGCGCGGAGGGTGAACACTGAAGCTTTCTTT,CASSQAGARRVNTEAFF
once,NA,TRBJ2-7,TRBV29-1,TGCAGCGTTGAAGATCTTGGGGAGAAGTTCTACGAGCAGTACTTC,CSVEDLGEKFYEQYF
NA,NA,TRBJ1-3,TRBV4-1,TGCGCCAGCAGCCAAGCCGCGACAGGATGGTATGGAAACACCATATATTTT,CASSQAATGWYGNTIYF
NA,TRBD2,TRBJ2-3,TRBV2,TGTGCCAGCAGTGAATACGGCGGGGGAGGCACAGATACGCAGTATTTT,CASSEYGGGGTDTQYF
once,NA,TRBJ1-1,TRBV7-2,TGTGCCAGCAACACAGTCGACACTGAAGCTTTCTTT,CASNTVDTEAFF
NA,NA,TRBJ1-4,TRBV7-9,TGTGCCAGCAGCTTAGGCCAATTAACGGGGACCCCCGATGAAAAACTGTTTTTT,CASSLGQLTGTPDEKLFF
NA,NA,TRBJ1-5,TRBV30,TGTGCCTGGAGTCCGGGGGTAGGTCAGCCCCAGCATTTT,CAWSPGVGQPQHF
NA,TRBD1,TRBJ2-7,TRBV5-5,TGTGCCAGCAGCTTCCGGACAGGAGGTTTCTACGAGCAGTACTTC,CASSFRTGGFYEQYF
NA,TRBD1,TRBJ2-7,TRBV27,TGTGCCAGCAGTTTTAGGTTCGACAGGGGATATCGGAGGGGGACCTACGAGCAGTACTTC,CASSFRFDRGYRRGTYEQYF
once,NA,TRBJ1-4,TRBV7-8,TGTGCCAGCAGCATGATGGGGGGGACTAATGAAAAACTGTTTTTT,CASSMMGGTNEKLFF
NA,NA,TRBJ2-7,TRBV7-2,TGTGCCAGCAGCCCTATAAGACCCTCCTACGAGCAGTACTTC,CASSPIRPSYEQYF
once,TRBD1,TRBJ1-2,TRBV6-5,TGTGCCAGCTCTTTACAGGAGGACAGGCCTGGTGGCTACACCTTC,CASSLQEDRPGGYTF